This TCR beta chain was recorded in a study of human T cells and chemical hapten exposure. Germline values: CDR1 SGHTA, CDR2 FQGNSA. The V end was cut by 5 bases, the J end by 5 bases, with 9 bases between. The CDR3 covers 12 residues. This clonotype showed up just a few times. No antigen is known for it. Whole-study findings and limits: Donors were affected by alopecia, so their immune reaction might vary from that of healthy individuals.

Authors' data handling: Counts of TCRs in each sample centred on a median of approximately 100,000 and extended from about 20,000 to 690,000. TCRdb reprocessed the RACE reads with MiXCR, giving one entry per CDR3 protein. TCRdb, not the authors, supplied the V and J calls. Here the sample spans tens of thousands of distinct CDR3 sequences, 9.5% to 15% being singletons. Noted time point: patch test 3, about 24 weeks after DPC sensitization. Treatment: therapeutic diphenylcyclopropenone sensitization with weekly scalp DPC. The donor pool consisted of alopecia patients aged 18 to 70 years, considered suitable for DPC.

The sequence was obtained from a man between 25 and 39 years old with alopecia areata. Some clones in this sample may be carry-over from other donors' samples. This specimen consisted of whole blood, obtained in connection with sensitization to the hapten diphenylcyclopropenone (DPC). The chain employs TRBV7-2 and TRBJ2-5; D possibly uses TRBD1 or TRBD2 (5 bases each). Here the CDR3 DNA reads TGTGCCAGCAGCGAGTGGGGGGAGACCCAGTACTTC. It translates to CASSEWGETQYF.